The rows below give T cell receptor beta chains drawn from one sample of a study of T cell repertoires and Cas9 in healthy adults. The data were produced by immunoSEQ multiplex PCR, yet TCRdb's version contains in-frame clones alone and is incomplete. The data show around 25,000 clones, roughly 90% seen once. The sequencing sample was made of CD4+ effector T cells (CD127+, CD25-, CD137-, CD154-) from PBMCs; culture status not recorded. Receptors were obtained from a human donor in good health. The CDR3 runs from the conserved cysteine through the conserved F or W. A D gene is named only where the DNA matches it firmly. Clone size, where shown, is once, few, many, or a class for clones that have expanded.

-	TRBV4-2	TRBD1	TRBJ2-7	CASSQGDSPPGYEQYF	TGTGCCAGCAGCCAAGGGGACAGCCCCCCCGGATACGAGCAGTACTTC
-	TRBV4-1	TRBD2	TRBJ2-3	CASTWSGLAGGGADTQYF	TGCGCCAGCACCTGGTCGGGACTAGCGGGGGGTGGGGCAGATACGCAGTATTTT
-	TRBV2	-	TRBJ2-5	CASSGETQYF	TGTGCCAGCAGTGGGGAGACCCAGTACTTC
once	TRBV2	-	TRBJ1-1	CASRLSGPWDTEAFF	TGTGCCAGCAGGCTCTCCGGGCCCTGGGACACTGAAGCTTTCTTT
-	TRBV18	TRBD1	TRBJ1-6	CASSRDRAGNSPLHF	TGTGCCAGCTCACGGGACAGGGCGGGTAATTCACCCCTCCACTTT
-	TRBV6-1	-	TRBJ1-1	CASSSGRTEAFF	TGTGCCAGCTCTTCGGGCCGCACTGAAGCTTTCTTT
-	TRBV7-9	-	TRBJ2-7	CASSRREAYEQYF	TGTGCCAGCAGCAGGAGGGAAGCCTACGAGCAGTACTTC
once	TRBV7-3	TRBD1	TRBJ2-1	CASSLTGGNEQFF	TGTGCCAGCAGCCTGACAGGGGGCAATGAGCAGTTCTTC
few	TRBV27	TRBD2	TRBJ2-3	CASSFSGGAEDTQYF	TGTGCCAGCAGTTTTAGCGGGGGGGCGGAAGATACGCAGTATTTT
once	TRBV6-5	TRBD1	TRBJ1-4	CASSMDRDEKLFF	TGTGCCAGCAGCATGGACAGGGATGAAAAACTGTTTTTT
-	TRBV28	-	TRBJ1-2	CASRGDAGVGYTF	TGTGCCAGCAGGGGGGACGCCGGGGTCGGCTACACCTTC
-	TRBV6-1	-	TRBJ2-1	CASSHIHPGEQFF	TGTGCCAGCAGCCATATACACCCCGGTGAGCAGTTCTTC
-	TRBV10-3	-	TRBJ1-5	CAINGSNQPQHF	TGTGCCATCAATGGCAGCAATCAGCCCCAGCATTTT
once	TRBV2	TRBD1	TRBJ1-6	CASSGSRGTVSPLHF	TGTGCCAGCAGTGGCTCACGGGGGACAGTTTCACCCCTCCACTTT
-	TRBV10-1	-	TRBJ2-3	CASSESGTDTQYF	TGCGCCAGCAGTGAGTCGGGCACAGATACGCAGTATTTT
-	TRBV27	TRBD1	TRBJ1-1	CASRPDRAPMNTEAFF	TGTGCCAGCAGGCCCGACAGGGCCCCCATGAACACTGAAGCTTTCTTT
-	TRBV27	-	TRBJ1-6	CASSTDRKLGPLHF	TGTGCCAGCAGCACTGACAGAAAGCTTGGACCCCTCCACTTT
-	TRBV11-2	-	TRBJ1-5	CASSLRPGFNQPQHF	TGTGCCAGCAGCTTAAGACCAGGGTTCAATCAGCCCCAGCATTTT
-	TRBV28	TRBD1	TRBJ1-1	CASTKGANTEAFF	TGTGCCAGCACTAAGGGGGCGAACACTGAAGCTTTCTTT
-	TRBV5-4	-	TRBJ1-6	CASTLFVGGALHF	TGTGCCAGCACCCTTTTCGTGGGCGGAGCCCTCCACTTT
-	TRBV7-3	-	TRBJ1-1	CASSLSYGVEAFF	TGTGCCAGCAGCTTAAGTTACGGGGTTGAAGCTTTCTTT
-	TRBV18	-	TRBJ1-1	CASRQGPVYMNTEAFF	TGTGCCAGCCGCCAGGGACCCGTGTACATGAACACTGAAGCTTTCTTT
-	TRBV6-1	TRBD1	TRBJ2-5	CASKPDRGFLETQYF	TGTGCCAGCAAACCTGACAGGGGATTTTTAGAGACCCAGTACTTC
-	TRBV7-8	-	TRBJ1-2	CASSFQVRDGYTF	TGTGCCAGCAGCTTCCAGGTCAGGGATGGCTACACCTTC
once	TRBV11-2	TRBD2	TRBJ2-2	CASSLERPGGAGELFF	TGTGCCAGCAGCTTAGAGCGGCCCGGGGGGGCCGGGGAGCTGTTTTTT
once	TRBV6-1	TRBD1	TRBJ2-7	CASRRGQEPIYEQYF	TGTGCCAGCAGACGCGGACAGGAACCCATCTACGAGCAGTACTTC
few	TRBV5-1	-	TRBJ2-1	CASSLYPARSSYNEQFF	TGCGCCAGCAGCTTGTATCCAGCAAGGAGCTCCTACAATGAGCAGTTCTTC